The present entry profiles one T cell receptor beta chain with its context. The sample originates from a study of blood T cell repertoires in COVID-19. Study-level information: The samples span acute and convalescent COVID-19 from the United States, Italy and Spain. In each case, the material was cDNA or gDNA derived from T cells, B-cell-depleted T cells, or PBMCs.

Methods used by the authors: Reference gene primer amplification in the assay estimated nucleated cell counts. Assay: immunoSEQ multiplex PCR; the TCRdb copy retains only in-frame clones and omits some. Clone size and the V and J calls come from that table; the DNA yielded D and trimming. The repertoire includes tens of thousands of clones, 89% of them detected once, and approximately 5% sits in the top ten. The junction had 14 bases not matched to a gene; V was cut back by 10 bases and J by 4 bases. CDR3 length: 16 amino acids. Per the germline V gene, CDR1 is MNHNY and CDR2 is SVGAGI (reference sequence).

J is TRBJ2-3 and V is TRBV6-6, with 10 bases fitting TRBD1. The sequence came from a woman in her fifties or sixties with active COVID-19. Sequences were obtained from peripheral blood. CDR3 residues: CATPPDRGQLADTQYF. In DNA form, the CDR3 reads TGTGCCACCCCACCCGACAGGGGGCAGTTAGCAGATACGCAGTATTTT.